This T cell receptor beta chain was profiled in a study of T cell responses to AZD1222 COVID-19 vaccine. Regarding this clone: Its specificity is unknown.

The study, taken as a whole, reports: The donor group comprised mostly white British people and more females; the analysis possibly underestimated clonal diversity. All repertoire sampling was performed exclusively after the peak T cell response.

TCRdb's table, derived via immunoSEQ multiplex PCR, lists solely in-frame clones and lacks some. The table lists 90,000 to 120,000 clones, around 90% of them singletons. The V gene end was trimmed by 3 bases and the J gene end by 3 bases; junction bases not matched to a gene: 4. Germline V CDR1 and CDR2: SGDLS, YYNGEE. This CDR3 contains 14 residues. Material: peripheral blood, obtained on day 0 of AZD1222 vaccination. The genes are TRBV9 and TRBJ2-7; the match to TRBD1 covers 9 bases. The sequence was obtained from an adult in good health. CDR3 region: CASSGTGGGYEQYF. The DNA of the CDR3 is TGTGCCAGCAGCGGAACAGGGGGCGGCTACGAGCAGTACTTC.